The present T cell receptor beta chain was sequenced within a study of blood T cell repertoires in COVID-19. As for the study in general: The study drew acute and convalescent COVID-19 samples from the United States, Italy and Spain. T cells, B-cell-depleted T cells, or PBMCs provided the cDNA or gDNA that served as material.

In the original processing: Amplifying reference gene primers gave estimates of nucleated cell counts. The data were produced by immunoSEQ multiplex PCR, yet TCRdb's version contains in-frame clones alone and is incomplete. Clonal size and the V and J genes are those of that table, whereas D and trimming came from the DNA. The sample includes under 300,000 clones, roughly four fifths of them seen just once. Germline V gene sequence: CDR1 MNHEY, CDR2 SVGAGI. V gave up 5 bases and J gave up 5 bases; unmatched junction bases: 5. The CDR3 extends over 15 amino acids. This TCR came from a woman between 18 and 29 years old with acute or convalescent COVID-19. Sequences were obtained from peripheral blood. The V call is TRBV6-5, the J call TRBJ2-2; 10 bases are a match to TRBD1. Here the CDR3 reads CASSRGTGVTGELFF. The CDR3 DNA reads as TGTGCCAGCAGTAGGGGGACAGGGGTAACCGGGGAGCTGTTTTTT.